This T cell receptor (beta chain) comes out of a study of T cell repertoires in cytomegalovirus infection (dated by TCRdb to the late 2010s). About the full investigation: Because public TCR beta signatures pointed to carriage of CMV infection together with the matching HLA type, the HLA type of each donor mattered for the analysis. On the study overall, not on this receptor specifically: The ex vivo response was dominated by HLA-C-restricted CMV-specific TCR beta clonotypes, which also provided the single most frequent clonotype in two of eight donors. In both this cohort and an independent cohort of approximately 350 donors, the cumulative frequency of public TCR beta family members distinguished carriers of CMV infection plus the relevant HLA type.

This clonotype was observed a few times. No antigen is known for it. Base qualities are not provided; no much larger clone lies one nucleotide away. Counted from cysteine to phenylalanine, this CDR3 has 15 amino acids. This entry keeps only the CDR3 DNA: 45 bases, framed from base 1. V loses 3 bases of germline sequence and J loses 1 base, and the interval between the two ends is 10 bases. From a lookup of the germline V gene (reference sequence), CDR1 and CDR2 are LNHDA and SQIVND. These reads were obtained on an Illumina HiSeq 1500. TCRdb ran its own pipeline on the public reads, namely fastp trimming at Q25 and MiXCR clone calling, and kept in-frame beta chains. A single entry per CDR3 protein holds the most common genes and DNA from its merged rows. The sample table lists roughly 600,000 distinct CDR3 sequences, around 24% of them with a count of one. 7% to 9% of the sample comes from the top ten.

The specimen sequenced was CD8+ T cells from PBMCs. The chain is assembled from TRBV19 and TRBJ1-5; there is no confident call for the D gene. The receptor comes from a human donor in good health (CMV status not recorded). Some clones in this sample may be carry-over from other donors' samples. CDR3 reads: CASSITGLSNQPQHF. The DNA reads TGTGCCAGTAGTATCACCGGGTTGAGCAATCAGCCCCAGCATTTT.